This TCR beta chain was recovered during a study of blood T cell repertoires in COVID-19. Assay: immunoSEQ multiplex PCR; the TCRdb copy retains only in-frame clones and omits some. Among about 98,000 clones listed, 70% to 90% were seen once. This CDR3 is 13 amino acids long. V was trimmed by 4 bases and J by 5 bases, leaving 12 bases between them. CDR1 and CDR2 (germline): SGHDT, YYEEEE. The rearrangement uses TRBV5-6 and TRBJ1-2, with unresolved D. This TCR was recovered from a middle-aged man with active or convalescent COVID-19. Sample: peripheral blood. CDR3 bases: TGTGCCAGCAGCCTCACTGGGCCTTATGGCTACACCTTC. Translation gives CASSLTGPYGYTF. Drawing the rest from reference TRBV5-6 and TRBJ1-2, the complete variable domain is DAGVTQSPTHLIKTRGQQVTLRCSPKSGHDTVSWYQQALGQGPQFIFQYYEEEERQRGNFPDRFSGHQFPNYSSELNVNALLLGDSALYLCASSLTGPYGYTFGSGTRLTVV.